These 23 T cell receptor beta chains were sequenced from one sample in a study of T cells after yellow fever vaccination. MiXCR was run by TCRdb on the 5' RACE reads, yielding one entry per CDR3 protein. Here the sample spans hundreds of thousands of distinct CDR3 sequences, around 4.9% being singletons. The starting material was CD4+ T cells sorted from PBMCs, obtained on the day of the yellow fever booster vaccination. The origin of the receptors is a man younger than 30 who received the YFV17D yellow fever vaccine.

This clonotype was picked up a small number of times. The chain couples TRBV2 to TRBJ2-7; D is undetermined. Germline-derived CDR1 and CDR2 are SNHLY and FYNNEI. CDR3 length: 11 residues. With 3 bases removed from V and 2 bases from J, the gap between germline ends came to 2 bases. The CDR3 loop is CASSDAYEQYV. The DNA for the CDR3 is TGTGCCAGCAGTGACGCCTACGAGCAGTACGTC.

The chain couples TRBV20-1 to TRBJ2-7; 8 nucleotides line up with TRBD2. There are 16 residues in the CDR3. Germline V gives CDR1 DFQATT, CDR2 SNEGSKA (reference sequence). Trimming took 2 bases from V and 9 from J; bases not matched to a gene: 18. In nucleotides, the CDR3 is TGCAGTGCTAGACACATCACGGGGGGGTTCCCCCCCGGGCAGTACTTC. Protein: CSARHITGGFPPGQYF.

The rearrangement links TRBV28 to TRBJ1-3; D perhaps matches TRBD1 (6 bases). The CDR3 is 17 residues long. Trimming shortened V by 1 base and J by 3 bases, and 16 bases separated the two germline ends. The germline CDR1 and CDR2 sequences are MDHEN and SYDVKM. CDR3 nucleotides: TGTGCCAGCAGTTTATCCTGGGCGGGCAGGGGTGGAAACACCATATATTTT. Amino acids: CASSLSWAGRGGNTIYF.

This clonotype was recorded at least ten times. This rearrangement joins TRBV5-1 to TRBJ2-2; D gene unclear. Germline CDR1 and CDR2: SGHRS and YFSETQ. Trimming stripped 4 bases from V and 1 base from J, with 8 bases between. The CDR3 has 14 residues. For the CDR3, the DNA is TGCGCCAGCAGCCGCCGACGGAACACCGGGGAGCTGTTTTTT. Protein sequence: CASSRRRNTGELFF.

This clonotype has only a few counts. The chain combines TRBV9 with TRBJ2-1; 13 bases align to TRBD2. V shed 5 bases, J shed 5 bases, and the junction held 10 bases outside the gene matches. Germline assignment: CDR1 SGDLS and CDR2 YYNGEE. The CDR3 covers 17 residues. CDR3 protein: CASSSTPGLAGNNEQFF. The DNA for the CDR3 is TGTGCCAGCAGTTCCACTCCGGGACTAGCGGGGAACAATGAGCAGTTCTTC.

This clonotype was observed at least ten times. The chain is built from TRBV5-1 and TRBJ1-5; D not certain. Trimming took off 0 bases at V and 4 bases at J, with 8 bases between the two ends. The CDR3 runs 14 residues. Germline V gives CDR1 SGHRS, CDR2 YFSETQ. CDR3 amino acids: CASSLDSRNQPQHF. CDR3 in DNA: TGCGCCAGCAGCTTGGACAGCAGGAATCAGCCCCAGCATTTT.

This clonotype has a count of ten or more. The chain employs TRBV4-2 and TRBJ1-2, with D perhaps matching TRBD1 (6 bases). V gave up 5 bases and J gave up 2 bases, with 12 bases separating them. The CDR3 is made up of 14 amino acids. The V gene's germline CDR1 is LGHNA and CDR2 YNFKEQ. CDR3 DNA sequence: TGTGCCAGCAGCGGGGGCTTGGGGAACTATGGCTACACCTTC. Amino acids: CASSGGLGNYGYTF.

This clonotype was observed many times. The V call is TRBV28, the J call TRBJ2-1; D gene uncertain. Germline assignment: CDR1 MDHEN and CDR2 SYDVKM. Trimming took off 8 bases at V and 4 bases at J, with 9 bases between the two ends. The CDR3 contains 12 residues. CDR3 region: CASGDGYNEQFF. The CDR3 region has the DNA TGTGCCAGCGGTGACGGTTACAATGAGCAGTTCTTC.

This clonotype was found many times. The rearrangement links TRBV5-1 to TRBJ1-6; TRBD1 matches at 9 bases. Trimming cost V 1 base and J 10 bases; bases outside gene matches: 9. This CDR3 has 16 residues. The germline V gene encodes CDR1 SGHRS and CDR2 YFSETQ. This chain's CDR3 is CASSLTGGRTSSPLHF. The DNA for the CDR3 is TGCGCCAGCAGCTTGACAGGGGGCCGAACCTCCTCACCCCTCCACTTT.

This clonotype was observed a few times. The CDR3 here is CASSLYRDGNTIYF. In DNA form, the CDR3 reads TGTGCCAGCAGCTTGTACAGGGATGGAAACACCATATATTTT. The genes are TRBV7-2 and TRBJ1-3, with TRBD1 as a possible D gene (6 bases). The CDR3 sequence is 14 residues long. CDR1 and CDR2 from the germline V gene are SGHTA and FQGNSA. V was clipped by 3 bases and J by 3 bases, with 9 bases between them.

This chain links TRBV7-2 with TRBJ2-5, with 10 bases matching TRBD2. V lost 1 base and J lost 5; bases outside the gene matches: 7. In germline, CDR1 is SGHTA, CDR2 FQGNSA. This CDR3 has 16 residues. In DNA form, the CDR3 reads TGTGCCAGCAGCTTAGGCAGCGGGGGGGCCCGGGAGACCCAGTACTTC. This encodes CASSLGSGGARETQYF.

The chain is built from TRBV29-1 and TRBJ1-5; tentative D call: TRBD1 (5 bases). The CDR3 is 14 amino acids. The V gene's germline CDR1 is SQVTM and CDR2 ANQGSEA. The V end was cut by 6 bases, the J end by 1 base, with 13 bases between. The CDR3 protein is CSVRDGGSNQPQHF. The CDR3 DNA is TGCAGCGTCCGGGACGGCGGGAGCAATCAGCCCCAGCATTTT.

The gene calls are TRBV27 and TRBJ2-7; 7 nucleotides align to TRBD2. V shed 4 bases, J shed 7 bases, and the junction held 7 bases outside the gene matches. Per the germline V gene, CDR1 is MNHEY and CDR2 is SMNVEV (reference sequence). This CDR3 has 13 amino acids. CDR3 DNA sequence: TGTGCCAGCAGTTACTCCCGCGGGGGAGAGCAGTACTTC. Protein: CASSYSRGGEQYF.

This rearrangement joins TRBV7-2 to TRBJ1-1; maybe TRBD1 (5 bases). Germline values: CDR1 SGHTA, CDR2 FQGNSA. With 5 bases removed from V and 3 bases from J, the gap between germline ends came to 16 bases. This CDR3 spans 15 amino acids. CDR3 sequence (DNA): TGTGCCAGCAGCCTTCTTAGGGCGGGGGACACTGAAGCTTTCTTT. Its protein product is CASSLLRAGDTEAFF.

This clonotype was seen repeatedly, ten times or more. The chain recombines TRBV23-1 with TRBJ2-1; no definite D call. TRBV23-1 is given ORF status, its function remaining uncertain. CDR3 size: 13 residues. V was pared by 11 bases and J by 5 bases, with 16 bases between. This CDR3 reads CAHPLWSNNEQFF. The CDR3 DNA sequence: TGCGCCCACCCTTTGTGGTCTAACAATGAGCAGTTCTTC.

A few counts support this clonotype. The chain couples TRBV7-2 to TRBJ1-3, with D hard to call. CDR3 size: 18 residues. V lost 7 bases and J lost 0, with 22 bases in between. Germline CDR1 and CDR2: SGHTA and FQGNSA. CDR3 sequence reads: CASTIRGGPSSSGNTIYF. The CDR3 DNA is TGTGCCAGCACCATTAGAGGTGGGCCGAGTAGCTCTGGAAACACCATATATTTT.

The rearrangement links TRBV5-1 to TRBJ2-3, with TRBD2 identical over 9 bases. In germline, CDR1 is SGHRS, CDR2 YFSETQ. J gave up 0 bases and V 2 bases, and 1 base lay outside the gene matches. There are 15 residues in the CDR3. The CDR3 sequence: CASSFLAGSTDTQYF. CDR3 DNA sequence: TGCGCCAGCAGCTTCCTAGCGGGGAGCACAGATACGCAGTATTTT.

This clonotype was counted many times. This rearrangement joins TRBV5-1 to TRBJ2-7, with 8 bases that match TRBD1. In germline, CDR1 is SGHRS, CDR2 YFSETQ. The V segment lost 0 bases and the J segment 0 bases; nucleotides outside the gene matches: 5. This CDR3 has 16 amino acids. The CDR3 loop is CASSLETGGSSYEQYF. The CDR3 DNA reads as TGCGCCAGCAGCTTGGAAACAGGGGGGAGCTCCTACGAGCAGTACTTC.

The CDR3: CASSLTGLGNEQFF. The CDR3 nucleotides read TGTGCCAGCAGCTTAACAGGTCTCGGCAATGAGCAGTTCTTC. The V call is TRBV7-3, the J call TRBJ2-1; D is unresolved. CDR1 and CDR2 from the germline V gene are SGHTA and FQGTGA. Trimming pared 0 bases from V and 6 bases from J, leaving 9 bases between. This CDR3 has 14 residues.

This clonotype was seen repeatedly, ten times or more. The chain is built from TRBV11-2 and TRBJ1-5; D not resolved. The CDR3 is 13 amino acids. Germline assignment: CDR1 SGHAT and CDR2 FQNNGV. Trimming cost V 0 bases and J 7 bases, with 7 bases left between them. In DNA, the CDR3 is TGTGCCAGCAGCTTAGATCGGCGCCAGCCCCAGCATTTT. Protein product: CASSLDRRQPQHF.

The V call is TRBV20-1, the J call TRBJ2-3; 10 nucleotides match TRBD2. The CDR3 length is 13 residues. CDR1 DFQATT and CDR2 SNEGSKA come from the germline V gene (reference sequence). In DNA form, the CDR3 reads TGCAGGCCCACTAGCGGGGACGCAGATACGCAGTATTTT. Its protein product is CRPTSGDADTQYF.

V usage is TRBV18 and J usage is TRBJ2-7, with 8 positions matching TRBD1. Germline trimming cut 5 bases from V and 5 bases from J; bases unmatched to any gene: 8. Germline V gives CDR1 KGHSH, CDR2 LQKENI. CDR3 length equals 14 residues. Here the CDR3 reads CASSDRDRSHEQYV. CDR3 bases: TGTGCCAGCTCAGATAGGGACAGGTCCCACGAGCAGTACGTC.

This clonotype was detected a few times. This chain links TRBV2 with TRBJ2-5; D is unclear. Trimming pared 7 bases from V and 1 base from J, leaving 13 bases between. The CDR3 is 14 amino acids. CDR1 SNHLY and CDR2 FYNNEI come from the germline V gene. The CDR3 protein is CASTLGFAQETQYF. For the CDR3, the DNA is TGTGCCAGCACTCTAGGGTTCGCCCAAGAGACCCAGTACTTC. The whole variable domain, remainder taken from reference TRBV2 and TRBJ2-5, is EPEVTQTPSHQVTQMGQEVILRCVPISNHLYFYWYRQILGQKVEFLVSFYNNEISEKSEIFDDQFSVERPDGSNFTLKIRSTKLEDSAMYFCASTLGFAQETQYFGPGTRLLVL.